The present TCR beta chain was sequenced within a study of blood T cells in healthy people across ages. Overall study results and limits: In these data, TCR beta diversity tracked strongly with naive T cell percentage.

On this clonotype itself: Its antigen is unknown.

Each of the donors had 9 to 10 milliliters of peripheral blood drawn into EDTA-treated Vacutainer tubes. The CDR3 is 15 residues long. Trimming left V 0 bases short and J 6 bases short, with 14 bases between. Germline values: CDR1 MGHRA, CDR2 YSYEKL. A second PCR, run for roughly 7 to 12 cycles, used a sample-barcoded 5' primer plus a J-beta primer mix. Each cDNA molecule received a tag from a template-switch adaptor that had 12 random nucleotides. TCRdb processed the 5' RACE reads anew with MiXCR; each CDR3 protein has one entry. The table shows about a million distinct CDR3 sequences, with around two fifths occurring only once.

Sequenced: blood. The rearrangement uses TRBV4-1 and TRBJ1-2; D uncertain. This TCR was recovered from a man between 18 and 35 years old in good health. For the CDR3, the DNA is TGCGCCAGCAGCCAAGAAGAGGATCTGGTGGATGGCTACACCTTC. It translates to CASSQEEDLVDGYTF.